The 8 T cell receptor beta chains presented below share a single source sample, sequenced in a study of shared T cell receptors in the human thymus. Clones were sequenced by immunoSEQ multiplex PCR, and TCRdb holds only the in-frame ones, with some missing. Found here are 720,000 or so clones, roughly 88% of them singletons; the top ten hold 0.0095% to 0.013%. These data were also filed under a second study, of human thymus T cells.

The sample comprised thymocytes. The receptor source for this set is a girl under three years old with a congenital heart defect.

The CDR3 sequence: CASSLLGLAGIGDTQYF. CDR3 in DNA: TGTGCCAGCAGCTTACTCGGACTAGCGGGGATTGGAGATACGCAGTATTTT. The chain is built from TRBV11-1 and TRBJ2-3, with 12 nucleotides matching TRBD2. Germline-derived CDR1 and CDR2 are SGHAT and FQDESV (reference sequence). There are 17 residues in the CDR3. The V and J ends lost 2 bases and 5 bases, in that order; junction bases with no gene match: 8.

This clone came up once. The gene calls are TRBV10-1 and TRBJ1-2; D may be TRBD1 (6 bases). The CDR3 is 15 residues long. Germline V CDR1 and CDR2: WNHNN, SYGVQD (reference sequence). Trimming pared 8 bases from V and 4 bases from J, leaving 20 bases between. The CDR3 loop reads CASLDSPRGGYGYTF. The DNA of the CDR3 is TGCGCCAGCCTGGACAGCCCGAGGGGTGGCTATGGCTACACCTTC.

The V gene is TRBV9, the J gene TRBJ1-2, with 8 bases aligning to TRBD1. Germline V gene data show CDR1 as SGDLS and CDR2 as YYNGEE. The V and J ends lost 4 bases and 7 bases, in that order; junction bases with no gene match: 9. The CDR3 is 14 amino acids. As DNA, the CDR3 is TGTGCCAGCAGCCGGACAGGGAATCATCCTGGCTACACCTTC. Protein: CASSRTGNHPGYTF.

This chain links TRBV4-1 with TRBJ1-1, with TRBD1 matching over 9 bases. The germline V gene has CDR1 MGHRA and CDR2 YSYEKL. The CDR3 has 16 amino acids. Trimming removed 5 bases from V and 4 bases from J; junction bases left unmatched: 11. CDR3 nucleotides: TGCGCCAGCAGCAAAAAAAGGACAGGGGTAGGCACTGAAGCTTTCTTT. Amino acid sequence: CASSKKRTGVGTEAFF.

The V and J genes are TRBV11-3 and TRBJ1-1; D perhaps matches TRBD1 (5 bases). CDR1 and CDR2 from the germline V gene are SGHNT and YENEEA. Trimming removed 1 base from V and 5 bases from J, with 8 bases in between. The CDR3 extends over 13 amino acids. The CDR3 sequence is CASSLAGRTEAFF. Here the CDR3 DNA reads TGTGCCAGCAGCTTAGCAGGGCGAACTGAAGCTTTCTTT.

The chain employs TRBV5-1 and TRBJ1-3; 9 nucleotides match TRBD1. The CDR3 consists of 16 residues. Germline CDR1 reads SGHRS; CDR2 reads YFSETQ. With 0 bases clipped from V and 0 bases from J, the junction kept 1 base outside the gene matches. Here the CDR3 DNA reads TGCGCCAGCAGCTTGGGGGACAGGGACTCTGGAAACACCATATATTTT. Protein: CASSLGDRDSGNTIYF. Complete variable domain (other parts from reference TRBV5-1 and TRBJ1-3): KAGVTQTPRYLIKTRGQQVTLSCSPISGHRSVSWYQQTPGQGLQFLFEYFSETQRNKGNFPGRFSGRQFSNSRSEMNVSTLELGDSALYLCASSLGDRDSGNTIYFGEGSWLTVV.

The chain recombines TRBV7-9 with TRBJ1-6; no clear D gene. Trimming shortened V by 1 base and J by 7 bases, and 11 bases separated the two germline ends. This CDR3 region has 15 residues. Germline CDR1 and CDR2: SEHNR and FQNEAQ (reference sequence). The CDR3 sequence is CASSLGEAANSPLHF. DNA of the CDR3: TGTGCCAGCAGCTTAGGAGAGGCAGCAAATTCACCCCTCCACTTT. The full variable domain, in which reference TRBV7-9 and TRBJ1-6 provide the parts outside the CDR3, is DTGVSQNPRHKITKRGQNVTFRCDPISEHNRLYWYRQTLGQGPEFLTYFQNEAQLEKSRLLSDRFSAERPKGSFSTLEIQRTEQGDSAMYLCASSLGEAANSPLHFGNGTRLTVT.

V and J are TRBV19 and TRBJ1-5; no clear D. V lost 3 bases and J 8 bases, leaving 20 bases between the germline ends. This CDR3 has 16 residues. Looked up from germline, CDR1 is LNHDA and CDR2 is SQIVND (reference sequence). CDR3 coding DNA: TGTGCCAGTAGTATGGTGTTTCTGGGCACCCAGGAGCCCCAGCATTTT. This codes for CASSMVFLGTQEPQHF.